The entry below describes one T cell receptor beta chain. Its target is not known. The CDR3 contains 14 residues. Germline V gene lookup returns CDR1 DFQATT and CDR2 SNEGSKA (reference sequence). Each UMI, carrying a 6-nucleotide sample barcode, came from template switching. TCRdb re-called the 5' RACE reads and catalogs CDR3 proteins one per entry, DNA excluded. This sample contains fewer than 550,000 distinct CDR3 sequences. Blood (roughly 2.3 ml) was collected from every donor individually. The data derive from a study of monozygotic twins with inflammatory bowel disease. General study results and limits: No difference in repertoire similarity was seen between concordant and discordant twins, possibly because power was limited.

The V call is TRBV20-1, the J call TRBJ1-1; TCRdb indicates TRBD1, and absent DNA this call remains unverified. Sequenced material: blood. The receptor was derived from a human donor with ulcerative colitis or Crohn's disease, or a healthy co-twin of an affected twin (not recorded which). CDR3 amino acids: CSAGRQGRNTEAFF.